This T cell receptor (beta chain) emerged from a study of T cells in Graves' hyperthyroidism and ophthalmopathy. Graves' hyperthyroidism qualified as stable when ophthalmopathy did not progress within 18 months. Newly diagnosed hyperthyroidism patients aged 18 to 65 years had disease lasting under 2 months. Amplified TCR beta CDR3 regions came from RNA transcripts. TCR CDR3 regions were first amplified by RT-PCR with HTBI primers. MiXCR, run by TCRdb on the multiplex PCR reads, gives a single entry per CDR3 protein. In the table there are about 620,000 distinct CDR3 sequences, 15% to 20% of which are singletons. This receptor was identified in a woman aged 25 to 45 with Graves' hyperthyroidism. Material for sequencing was blood.

CDR3 amino acids: CASSRDWDTQYF. CDR3 nucleotide sequence: TGTGCCAGCAGCCGAGACTGGGATACGCAGTATTTT. V gene TRBV13 combines with J gene TRBJ2-3; D unresolved. Trimming left V 5 bases short and J 6 bases short, with 9 bases between. Germline CDR1 reads PRHDT; CDR2 reads FYEKMQ (reference sequence). The CDR3 runs to 12 residues.